Presented here are 28 T cell receptor beta chains from one specimen sequenced in a study of Ad26.COV2.S vaccination and SARS-CoV-2 variants. Treatment described: some 20 received Ad26.COV2.S at low or high dose, single or two shots; about 5 received placebo; per-sample allocation not given. Day 63 after the first injection of vaccine or placebo was the sampling time. The protocol was immunoSEQ multiplex PCR, while the TCRdb copy is restricted to in-frame clones and leaves out a portion. The table has about 280,000 clones, roughly 86% seen once; the top ten hold about 3.6%. The source material was peripheral blood, sampled in a trial of Ad26.COV2.S vaccine versus placebo. All receptors come from a person aged 18-65 years who received the Ad26.COV2.S COVID-19 vaccine or a placebo.

This clone was recorded once. The J gene is TRBJ1-5, the V gene TRBV2; possible D gene TRBD1, 6 bases. Germline V CDR1 and CDR2: SNHLY, FYNNEI. This CDR3 comprises 15 residues. V dropped 2 bases and J dropped 0 bases, with 8 bases sitting between them. CDR3 region: CASSEQGPSNQPQHF. CDR3 nucleotides: TGTGCCAGCAGTGAACAGGGGCCTAGCAATCAGCCCCAGCATTTT.

This sequence joins TRBV27 and TRBJ2-2, with 8 bases aligning to TRBD1. Unmatched junction bases numbered 7, after V lost 8 bases and J lost 2 bases. Germline CDR1 and CDR2: MNHEY and SMNVEV (reference sequence). This CDR3 comprises 15 residues. The CDR3 bases are TGTGCCAGCTCAAGGACAGGGTTAAACACCGGGGAGCTGTTTTTT. Its translation is CASSRTGLNTGELFF.

CDR3 residues: CAWSRTRGGVNSNQPQHF. CDR3 sequence (DNA): TGTGCCTGGAGCCGAACCAGGGGGGGCGTAAATAGCAATCAGCCCCAGCATTTT. The rearrangement uses TRBV30 and TRBJ1-5; 7 nucleotides match TRBD1. The CDR3 covers 18 residues. Germline V gene data show CDR1 as GTSNPN and CDR2 as SVGIG (reference sequence). V shed 3 bases, J shed 0 bases, and the junction held 14 bases outside the gene matches.

This clone has a handful of counts. As DNA, the CDR3 is TGTGCCAGCAAGTATTCCAACTATGGCTACACCTTC. Protein product: CASKYSNYGYTF. The chain couples TRBV6-5 to TRBJ1-2, with D unclear. The CDR3 consists of 12 residues. Germline values: CDR1 MNHEY, CDR2 SVGAGI. V lost 7 bases and J 2 bases, leaving 8 bases between the germline ends.

This clone occurred a few times. The rearrangement joins TRBV5-1 to TRBJ2-6; possibly TRBD2 for D (6 bases). The CDR3 length is 16 residues. Trimming removed 7 bases from V and 0 bases from J, with 14 bases in between. Germline values: CDR1 SGHRS, CDR2 YFSETQ. This CDR3 reads CASRRESYSGANVLTF. In DNA form, the CDR3 reads TGCGCCAGCCGGAGGGAATCATACTCTGGGGCCAACGTCCTGACTTTC.

The chain has TRBV2 and TRBJ2-3; D unresolved. V was shortened by 6 bases and J by 4 bases, with 8 bases between the two germline ends. This CDR3 has 12 residues. Germline CDR1 is SNHLY and CDR2 is FYNNEI. The CDR3 coding sequence is TGTGCCAGCAGGTATAGAGCAGATACGCAGTATTTT. The encoded protein is CASRYRADTQYF.

This chain connects TRBV15 to TRBJ2-1; no clear D gene. This CDR3 contains 15 residues. Trimming removed 0 bases at V and 4 bases at J, with 10 bases between. From germline, CDR1 is LNHNV and CDR2 YYDKDF (reference sequence). CDR3 bases: TGTGCCACCAGCAGAGATGCGACACTTTACAATGAGCAGTTCTTC. Protein: CATSRDATLYNEQFF.

The chain recombines TRBV4-1 with TRBJ2-3; D call uncertain. In germline, CDR1 is MGHRA, CDR2 YSYEKL. The CDR3 loop spans 15 amino acids. V lost 1 base and J 3 bases, leaving 11 bases between the germline ends. The CDR3 DNA follows: TGCGCCAGCAGCCAAGTATATAGGGTTACAGATACGCAGTATTTT. Protein product: CASSQVYRVTDTQYF.

This rearrangement joins TRBV2 to TRBJ1-2, with 10 bases lining up with TRBD1. The CDR3 is 14 amino acids. CDR1 is SNHLY and CDR2 is FYNNEI in the germline V gene. The junction had 4 bases not matched to a gene; V was cut back by 4 bases and J by 5 bases. CDR3 sequence (DNA): TGTGCCAGCAGTGGGGACAGGGGATTGTATGGCTACACCTTC. Amino acid sequence: CASSGDRGLYGYTF.

This chain uses TRBV28 with TRBJ1-1; 11 bases agree with TRBD1. V was clipped by 7 bases and J by 5 bases; unmatched bases: 3. Germline loops: CDR1 MDHEN, CDR2 SYDVKM. The CDR3 covers 13 residues. DNA for the CDR3: TGTGCCAGCACCGGGACAGGGGGAACTGAAGCTTTCTTT. As protein: CASTGTGGTEAFF.

The chain is built from TRBV24-1 and TRBJ1-5; TRBD1 aligns across 7 bases. The CDR3 length is 21 residues. Germline assignment: CDR1 KGHDR and CDR2 SFDVKD. The V gene end was trimmed by 0 bases and the J gene end by 0 bases; junction bases not matched to a gene: 16. The CDR3 DNA reads TGTGCCACCAGTGATTTGCTTCCCCGGGACAGAAAAGTCTATAGCAATCAGCCCCAGCATTTT. Encoded protein: CATSDLLPRDRKVYSNQPQHF.

The CDR3 is CAWSKGGSIDEQFF. CDR3 in DNA: TGTGCCTGGAGTAAAGGGGGATCTATAGATGAGCAGTTCTTC. The V gene is TRBV30, the J gene TRBJ2-1; D might be TRBD1 (6 bases). Germline CDR1 reads GTSNPN; CDR2 reads SVGIG (reference sequence). This CDR3 comprises 14 residues. V lost 2 bases and J 8 bases, leaving 16 bases between the germline ends.

The genes are TRBV15 and TRBJ2-3; 10 bases line up with TRBD2. J lost 3 bases, V lost 0 bases, and 12 bases had no gene match. The CDR3 is made up of 19 amino acids. The germline V gene has CDR1 LNHNV and CDR2 YYDKDF (reference sequence). CDR3 region: CATSREWGVAGGVTDTQYF. CDR3 nucleotide sequence: TGTGCCACCAGCAGAGAGTGGGGAGTAGCGGGGGGAGTAACAGATACGCAGTATTTT.

Only a few counts were recorded for this clone. J is TRBJ1-2 and V is TRBV6-5; 9 positions agree with TRBD1. V was clipped by 6 bases and J by 3 bases; unmatched bases: 8. The length of the CDR3 is 15 residues. Germline loops: CDR1 MNHEY, CDR2 SVGAGI. CDR3 nucleotide sequence: TGTGCCAGCAGCCCCGGGACAGGGTCGGACTATGGCTACACCTTC. This encodes CASSPGTGSDYGYTF.

The chain joins TRBV7-2 to TRBJ1-5; 12 bases match TRBD1. With V trimmed by 8 bases and J by 2 bases, 10 bases remained unmatched. Per germline, CDR1 SGHTA and CDR2 FQGNSA. This CDR3 is built from 17 residues. The CDR3 loop is CASSQGTGGTRNQPQHF. In nucleotides, the CDR3 is TGTGCCAGCTCACAAGGGACAGGGGGCACCCGCAATCAGCCCCAGCATTTT.

This sequence joins TRBV5-4 and TRBJ2-7; TRBD2 aligns across 11 bases. The CDR3 contains 16 residues. Germline V gene lookup returns CDR1 SGHNT and CDR2 YYREEE (reference sequence). The trim removed 4 bases at V and 4 bases at J, leaving 10 bases unmatched. The CDR3 DNA sequence: TGTGCCAGCAGCCTGGGGGGACTAGCGGCCTATTACGAGCAGTACTTC. This gives the protein CASSLGGLAAYYEQYF.

This chain links TRBV20-1 with TRBJ1-3; D gene uncertain. CDR1 DFQATT and CDR2 SNEGSKA come from the germline V gene (reference sequence). CDR3 length equals 11 residues. V lost 5 bases and J lost 4, with 6 bases in between. The CDR3: CSAPRGNTIYF. The DNA of the CDR3 is TGCAGTGCTCCGCGGGGAAACACCATATATTTT.

The chain is built from TRBV30 and TRBJ1-6; TRBD1 is a possible D gene (6 bases). Germline CDR1 GTSNPN, CDR2 SVGIG (reference sequence). The CDR3 has 16 amino acids. Trimming removed 3 bases from V and 0 bases from J, with 12 bases in between. The CDR3 coding sequence is TGTGCCTGGAGGGACAGCTTCAGCTCCTATAATTCACCCCTCCACTTT. Amino acid sequence: CAWRDSFSSYNSPLHF.

This clone was seen only a few times. The rearrangement joins TRBV18 to TRBJ1-3; D gene ambiguous. V lost 4 bases and J 8 bases, leaving 9 bases between the germline ends. Germline CDR1 KGHSH, CDR2 LQKENI. The CDR3 has 12 amino acids. CDR3: CASSRTEDTIYF. The CDR3 DNA follows: TGTGCCAGCTCACGTACAGAGGACACCATATATTTT.

The chain joins TRBV29-1 to TRBJ1-1; 7 bases map to TRBD1. V was pared by 4 bases and J by 3 bases, with 17 bases of the junction left unmatched. The length of the CDR3 is 17 residues. The germline V gene has CDR1 SQVTM and CDR2 ANQGSEA. The chain's CDR3 is CSVGTRGRGFRDTEAFF. CDR3 DNA: TGCAGCGTTGGCACCCGTGGCAGGGGGTTTAGGGACACTGAAGCTTTCTTT.

DNA of the CDR3: TGTGCCAGCAGTTCCGTCGGGGGGGGCACAGATACGCAGTATTTT. As protein: CASSSVGGGTDTQYF. The chain joins TRBV6-5 to TRBJ2-3; 8 bases agree with TRBD2. The V gene end was trimmed by 4 bases and the J gene end by 1 base; junction bases not matched to a gene: 4. CDR1 is MNHEY, CDR2 SVGAGI, per germline. This CDR3 spans 15 amino acids.

The gene calls are TRBV7-2 and TRBJ2-6, with a possible D match to TRBD1 (6 bases). This CDR3 has 15 amino acids. Germline lookup yields CDR1 SGHTA and CDR2 FQGNSA. V dropped 5 bases and J dropped 4 bases, with 12 bases sitting between them. The CDR3 reads CASSGGKAGANVLTF. CDR3 coding DNA: TGTGCCAGCAGCGGGGGCAAGGCAGGGGCCAACGTCCTGACTTTC.

The gene calls are TRBV5-4 and TRBJ2-7, with 9 nucleotides matching TRBD2. This CDR3 region has 16 residues. Germline V gene lookup returns CDR1 SGHNT and CDR2 YYREEE (reference sequence). The J segment lost 4 bases and the V segment lost 4 bases, leaving 12 bases of the junction unmatched. The CDR3 is CASSQGPSGIQYEQYF. The CDR3 nucleotides read TGTGCCAGCAGCCAGGGGCCTAGCGGGATTCAATACGAGCAGTACTTC.

This clone occurred once. This sample also contains other DNA sequences that code for the same CDR3. The chain is built from TRBV3-1 (or the pseudogene TRBV3-2) and TRBJ2-7; no reliable D call. CDR1 is LGHDT, CDR2 YNNKEL, per germline (reference sequence). Between the trimmed V and J ends, which lost 1 base and 0 bases, there was a span of 4 bases. The CDR3 runs to 13 residues. Here the CDR3 reads CASSQASSYEQYF. The CDR3 DNA reads as TGTGCCAGCAGCCAAGCGAGCTCCTACGAGCAGTACTTC.

V and J are TRBV28 and TRBJ2-2, with 12 bases fitting TRBD2. After removal of 6 bases from V and 5 bases from J, the junction contained 1 base not matched to a gene. Germline CDR1 and CDR2: MDHEN and SYDVKM. CDR3 size: 14 residues. The CDR3 bases are TGTGCCAGCAGAGGACTAGCGGGGACCGGGGAGCTGTTTTTT. Its translation is CASRGLAGTGELFF.

The CDR3 is CASGGAGTGELFF. Written as DNA, the CDR3 is TGTGCCAGCGGGGGTGCGGGCACCGGGGAGCTGTTTTTT. The chain has TRBV7-9 and TRBJ2-2, with D tentatively TRBD1 or TRBD2 (5 bases each). Germline values: CDR1 SEHNR, CDR2 FQNEAQ (reference sequence). Trimming pared 8 bases from V and 4 bases from J, leaving 11 bases between. This CDR3 is 13 amino acids long.

This clone is a singleton in its sample. CDR3 region: CASTYDRGVNEQFF. As DNA, the CDR3 is TGTGCCAGCACCTATGACAGGGGGGTGAATGAGCAGTTCTTC. The chain combines TRBV25-1 with TRBJ2-1; 9 nucleotides line up with TRBD1. V dropped 7 bases and J dropped 7; count of bases not matched to a gene: 8. The CDR3 runs 14 residues. Germline assignment: CDR1 MGHDK and CDR2 SYGVNS.

The rearrangement links TRBV3-1 (or the pseudogene TRBV3-2) to TRBJ1-1; 7 nucleotides match TRBD1. CDR1 and CDR2 (germline): LGHDT, YNNKEL (reference sequence). The J segment lost 9 bases and the V segment lost 4 bases, leaving 5 bases of the junction unmatched. This CDR3 region has 12 residues. CDR3 region: CASSPGTDQAFF. CDR3 in DNA: TGTGCCAGCAGCCCCGGGACAGACCAAGCTTTCTTT.